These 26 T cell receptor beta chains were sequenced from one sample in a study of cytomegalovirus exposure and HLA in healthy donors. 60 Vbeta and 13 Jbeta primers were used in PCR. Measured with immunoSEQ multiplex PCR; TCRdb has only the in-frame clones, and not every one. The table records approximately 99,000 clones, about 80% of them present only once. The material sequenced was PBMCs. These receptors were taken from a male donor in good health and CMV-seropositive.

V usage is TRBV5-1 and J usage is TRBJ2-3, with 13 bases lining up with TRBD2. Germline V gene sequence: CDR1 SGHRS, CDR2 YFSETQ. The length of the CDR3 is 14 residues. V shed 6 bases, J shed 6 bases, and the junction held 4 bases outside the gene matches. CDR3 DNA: TGCGCCAGCATTGGACTAGCGGGGGAGGATACGCAGTATTTT. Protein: CASIGLAGEDTQYF. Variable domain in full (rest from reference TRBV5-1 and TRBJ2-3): KAGVTQTPRYLIKTRGQQVTLSCSPISGHRSVSWYQQTPGQGLQFLFEYFSETQRNKGNFPGRFSGRQFSNSRSEMNVSTLELGDSALYLCASIGLAGEDTQYFGPGTRLTVL.

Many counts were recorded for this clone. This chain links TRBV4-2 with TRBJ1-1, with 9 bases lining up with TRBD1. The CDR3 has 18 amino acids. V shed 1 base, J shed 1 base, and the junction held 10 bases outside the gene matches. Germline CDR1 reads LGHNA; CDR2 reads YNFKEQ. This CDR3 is CASSQGGAGQGPNTEAFF. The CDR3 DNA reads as TGTGCCAGCAGCCAAGGAGGGGCGGGACAGGGCCCGAACACTGAAGCTTTCTTT.

As DNA, the CDR3 is TGTGCCAGCAGTTACTCGGGGCTCGAGCAGTACTTC. Protein product: CASSYSGLEQYF. J is TRBJ2-7 and V is TRBV6-5; weak D call: TRBD1 (5 bases). The CDR3 extends over 12 amino acids. Germline assignment: CDR1 MNHEY and CDR2 SVGAGI. V was shortened by 0 bases and J by 6 bases, with 6 bases between the two germline ends.

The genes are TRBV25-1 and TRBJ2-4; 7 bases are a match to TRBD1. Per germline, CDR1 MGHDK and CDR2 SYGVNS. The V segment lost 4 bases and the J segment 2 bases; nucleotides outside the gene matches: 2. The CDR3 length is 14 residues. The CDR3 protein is CASSATGTKNIQYF. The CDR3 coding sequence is TGTGCCAGCAGTGCGACAGGGACCAAAAACATTCAGTACTTC.

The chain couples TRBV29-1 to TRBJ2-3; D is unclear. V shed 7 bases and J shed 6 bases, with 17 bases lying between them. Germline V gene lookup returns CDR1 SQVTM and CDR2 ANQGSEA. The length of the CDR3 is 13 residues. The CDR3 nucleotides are TGCAGCGCCCTCGCCACGCAGGCGGATACGCAGTATTTT. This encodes CSALATQADTQYF.

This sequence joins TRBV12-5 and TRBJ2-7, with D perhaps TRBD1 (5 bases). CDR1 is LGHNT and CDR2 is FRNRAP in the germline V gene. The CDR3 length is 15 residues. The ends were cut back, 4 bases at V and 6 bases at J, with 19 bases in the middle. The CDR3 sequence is CASGSLIPGSGEQYF. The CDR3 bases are TGTGCTAGTGGTTCGCTAATCCCAGGGTCAGGCGAGCAGTACTTC.

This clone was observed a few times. The CDR3 here is CASNHREGTEAFF. The CDR3 DNA sequence: TGCGCCAGCAACCACAGGGAGGGCACTGAAGCTTTCTTT. The gene calls are TRBV5-1 and TRBJ1-1; weak D call: TRBD1 (6 bases). V lost 6 bases, J lost 4 bases, and 13 bases lay in between. Germline lookup yields CDR1 SGHRS and CDR2 YFSETQ. There are 13 residues in the CDR3.

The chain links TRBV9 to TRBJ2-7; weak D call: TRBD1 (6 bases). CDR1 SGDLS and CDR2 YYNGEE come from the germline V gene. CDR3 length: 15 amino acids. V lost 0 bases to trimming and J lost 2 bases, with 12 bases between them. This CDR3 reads CASSVDRAETYEQYF. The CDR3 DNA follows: TGTGCCAGCAGCGTAGACAGGGCAGAAACCTACGAGCAGTACTTC.

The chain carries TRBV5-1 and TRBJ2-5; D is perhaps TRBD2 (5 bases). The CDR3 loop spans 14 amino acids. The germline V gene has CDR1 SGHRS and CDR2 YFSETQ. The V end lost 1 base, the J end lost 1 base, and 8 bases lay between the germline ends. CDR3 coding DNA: TGCGCCAGCAGCTTGCAACGGGGCCAAGAGACCCAGTACTTC. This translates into CASSLQRGQETQYF.

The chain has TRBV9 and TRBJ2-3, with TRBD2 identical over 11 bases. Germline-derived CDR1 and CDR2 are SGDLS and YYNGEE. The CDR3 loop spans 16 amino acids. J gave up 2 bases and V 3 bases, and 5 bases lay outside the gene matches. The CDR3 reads CASSETSGGSTDTQYF. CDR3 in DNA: TGTGCCAGCAGCGAAACTAGCGGGGGCTCCACAGATACGCAGTATTTT.

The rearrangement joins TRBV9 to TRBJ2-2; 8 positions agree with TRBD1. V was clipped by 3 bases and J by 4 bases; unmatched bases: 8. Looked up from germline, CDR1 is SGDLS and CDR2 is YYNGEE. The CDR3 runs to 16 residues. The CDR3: CASSEGNRGSTGELFF. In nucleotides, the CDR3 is TGTGCCAGCAGCGAGGGGAACAGGGGGAGCACCGGGGAGCTGTTTTTT.

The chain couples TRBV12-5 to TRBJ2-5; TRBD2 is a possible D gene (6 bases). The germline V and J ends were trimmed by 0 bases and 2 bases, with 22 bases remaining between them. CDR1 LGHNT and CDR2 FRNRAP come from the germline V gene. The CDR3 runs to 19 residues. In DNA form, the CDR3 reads TGTGCTAGTGGTTTGGTAATAGTCCGGCGGGGAGCACTTCAAGAGACCCAGTACTTC. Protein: CASGLVIVRRGALQETQYF.

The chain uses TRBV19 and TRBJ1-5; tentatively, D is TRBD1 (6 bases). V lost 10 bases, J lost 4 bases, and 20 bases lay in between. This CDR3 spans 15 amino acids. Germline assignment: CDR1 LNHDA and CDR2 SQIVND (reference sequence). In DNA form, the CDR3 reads TGTGCCACCACAAAGAACAGGGAACTTAATCAGCCCCAGCATTTT. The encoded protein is CATTKNRELNQPQHF.

The CDR3 DNA is TGTGCCACCACGGGACAGGGGGGGATTCAGCCCCAGCATTTT. Encoded protein: CATTGQGGIQPQHF. This rearrangement joins TRBV28 to TRBJ1-5; TRBD1 aligns across 11 bases. The germline V gene has CDR1 MDHEN and CDR2 SYDVKM. The CDR3 has 14 residues. V dropped 10 bases and J dropped 6; count of bases not matched to a gene: 8. Complete variable domain (other parts from reference TRBV28 and TRBJ1-5): DVKVTQSSRYLVKRTGEKVFLECVQDMDHENMFWYRQDPGLGLRLIYFSYDVKMKEKGDIPEGYSVSREKKERFSLILESASTNQTSMYLCATTGQGGIQPQHFGDGTRLSIL.

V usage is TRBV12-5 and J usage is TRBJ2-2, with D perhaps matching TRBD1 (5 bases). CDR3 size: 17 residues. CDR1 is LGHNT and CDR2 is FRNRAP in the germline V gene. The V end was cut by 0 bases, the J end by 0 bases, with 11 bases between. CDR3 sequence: CASGLVLFRANTGELFF. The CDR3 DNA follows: TGTGCTAGTGGTTTGGTACTTTTCAGGGCGAACACCGGGGAGCTGTTTTTT.

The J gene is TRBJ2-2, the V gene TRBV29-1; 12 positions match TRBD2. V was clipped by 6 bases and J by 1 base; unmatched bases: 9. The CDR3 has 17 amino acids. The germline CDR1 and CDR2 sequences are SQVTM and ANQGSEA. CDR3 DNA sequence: TGCAGCGTAGATTACGGGACTAGCGGGTGGAACACCGGGGAGCTGTTTTTT. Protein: CSVDYGTSGWNTGELFF.

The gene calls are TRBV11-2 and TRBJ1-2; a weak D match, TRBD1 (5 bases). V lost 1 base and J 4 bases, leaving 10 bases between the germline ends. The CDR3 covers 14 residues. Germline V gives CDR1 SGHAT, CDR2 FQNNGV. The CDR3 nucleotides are TGTGCCAGCAGCTTAGGGGGCGGCGGCTATGGCTACACCTTC. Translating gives CASSLGGGGYGYTF.

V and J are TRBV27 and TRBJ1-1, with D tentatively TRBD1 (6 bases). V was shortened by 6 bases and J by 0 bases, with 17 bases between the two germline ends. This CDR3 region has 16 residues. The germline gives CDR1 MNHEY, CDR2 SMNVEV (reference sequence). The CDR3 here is CASRITGKGVNTEAFF. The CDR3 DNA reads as TGTGCCAGCAGAATCACAGGGAAGGGGGTGAACACTGAAGCTTTCTTT.

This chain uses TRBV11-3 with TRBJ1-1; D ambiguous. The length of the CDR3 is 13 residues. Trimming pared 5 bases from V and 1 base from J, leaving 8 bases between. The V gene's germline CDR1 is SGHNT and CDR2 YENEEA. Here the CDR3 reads CASSARGNTEAFF. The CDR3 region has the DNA TGTGCCAGCAGCGCCCGGGGGAACACTGAAGCTTTCTTT.

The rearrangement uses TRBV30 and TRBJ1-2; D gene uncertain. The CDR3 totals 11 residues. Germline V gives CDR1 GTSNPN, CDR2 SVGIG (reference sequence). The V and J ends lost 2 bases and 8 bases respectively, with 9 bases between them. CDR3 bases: TGTGCCTGGAGTCCGGGTTGGGGCTACACCTTC. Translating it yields CAWSPGWGYTF.

In nucleotides, the CDR3 is TGTGCCAGAAGCCCCTCGGACAGGGGAAGCCAGCCCCAGCATTTT. Its protein is CARSPSDRGSQPQHF. This chain uses TRBV5-3 with TRBJ1-5; 9 positions agree with TRBD1. TRBV5-3 is an ORF, and what it does is uncertain. This CDR3 has 15 amino acids. The junction had 9 bases not matched to a gene; V was cut back by 4 bases and J by 7 bases.

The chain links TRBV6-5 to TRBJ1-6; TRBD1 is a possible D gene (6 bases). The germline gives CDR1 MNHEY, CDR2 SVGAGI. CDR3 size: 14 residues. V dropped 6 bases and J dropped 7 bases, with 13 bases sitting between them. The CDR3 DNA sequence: TGTGCCAGCAGCCCCGGACAGCACAATTCACCCCTCCACTTT. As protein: CASSPGQHNSPLHF.

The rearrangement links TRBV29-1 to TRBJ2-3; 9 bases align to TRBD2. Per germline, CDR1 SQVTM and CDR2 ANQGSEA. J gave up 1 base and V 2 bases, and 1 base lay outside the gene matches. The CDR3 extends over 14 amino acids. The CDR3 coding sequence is TGCAGCGTTGAATTAGCGGGGGGCACAGATACGCAGTATTTT. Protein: CSVELAGGTDTQYF.

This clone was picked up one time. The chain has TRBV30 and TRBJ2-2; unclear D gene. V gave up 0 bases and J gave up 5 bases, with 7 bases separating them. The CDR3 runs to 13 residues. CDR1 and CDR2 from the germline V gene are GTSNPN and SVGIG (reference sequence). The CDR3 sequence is CAWSVLETGELFF. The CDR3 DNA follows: TGTGCCTGGAGTGTTTTAGAGACCGGGGAGCTGTTTTTT.

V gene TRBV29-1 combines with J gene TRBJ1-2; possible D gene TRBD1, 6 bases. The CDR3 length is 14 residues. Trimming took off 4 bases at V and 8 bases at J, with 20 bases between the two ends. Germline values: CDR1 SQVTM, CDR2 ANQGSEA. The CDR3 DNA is TGCAGCGTTGGGGATGACAGGCACCCCGGGGGCTACACCTTC. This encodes CSVGDDRHPGGYTF.

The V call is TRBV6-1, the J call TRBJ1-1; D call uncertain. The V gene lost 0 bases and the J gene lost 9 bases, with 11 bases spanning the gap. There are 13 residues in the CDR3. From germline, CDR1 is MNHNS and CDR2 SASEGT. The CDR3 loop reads CASSEAGDSQAFF. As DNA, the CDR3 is TGTGCCAGCAGTGAAGCCGGAGACTCGCAAGCTTTCTTT.